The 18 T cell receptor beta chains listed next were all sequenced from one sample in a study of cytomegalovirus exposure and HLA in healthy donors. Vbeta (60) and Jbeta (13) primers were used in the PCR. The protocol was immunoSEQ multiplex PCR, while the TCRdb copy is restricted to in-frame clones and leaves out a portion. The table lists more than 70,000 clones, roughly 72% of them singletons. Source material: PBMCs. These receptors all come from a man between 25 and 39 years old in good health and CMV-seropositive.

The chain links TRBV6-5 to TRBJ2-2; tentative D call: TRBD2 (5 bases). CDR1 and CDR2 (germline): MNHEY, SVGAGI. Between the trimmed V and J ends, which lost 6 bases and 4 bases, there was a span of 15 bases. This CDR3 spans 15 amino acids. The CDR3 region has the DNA TGTGCCAGCAGATCCCGGCCCGCGGGCACCGGGGAGCTGTTTTTT. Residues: CASRSRPAGTGELFF.

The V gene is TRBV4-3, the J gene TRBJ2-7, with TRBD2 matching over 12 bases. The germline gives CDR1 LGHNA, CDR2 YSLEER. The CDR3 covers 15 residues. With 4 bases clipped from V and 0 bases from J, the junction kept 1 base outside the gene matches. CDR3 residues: CASSRGLAGSYEQYF. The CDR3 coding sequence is TGCGCCAGCAGCCGGGGACTAGCGGGCTCCTACGAGCAGTACTTC.

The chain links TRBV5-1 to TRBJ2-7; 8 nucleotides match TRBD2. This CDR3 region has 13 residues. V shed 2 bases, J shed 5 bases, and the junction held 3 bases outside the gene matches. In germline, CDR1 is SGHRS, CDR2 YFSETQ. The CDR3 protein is CASSFGGGNEQYF. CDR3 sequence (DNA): TGCGCCAGCAGCTTCGGGGGGGGGAACGAGCAGTACTTC.

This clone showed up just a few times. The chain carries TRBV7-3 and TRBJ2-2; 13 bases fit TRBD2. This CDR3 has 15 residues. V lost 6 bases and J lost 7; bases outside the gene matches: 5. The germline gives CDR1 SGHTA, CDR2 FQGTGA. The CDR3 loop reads CASRAGTSGVGELFF. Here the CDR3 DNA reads TGTGCCAGCAGGGCCGGGACTAGCGGGGTCGGGGAGCTGTTTTTT.

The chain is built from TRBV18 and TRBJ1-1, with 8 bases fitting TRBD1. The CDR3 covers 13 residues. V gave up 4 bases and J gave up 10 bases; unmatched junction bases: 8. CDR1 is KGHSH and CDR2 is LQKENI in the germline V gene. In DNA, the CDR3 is TGTGCCAGCTCACTCGGACAGGGTGGGGTAGCTTTCTTT. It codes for CASSLGQGGVAFF.

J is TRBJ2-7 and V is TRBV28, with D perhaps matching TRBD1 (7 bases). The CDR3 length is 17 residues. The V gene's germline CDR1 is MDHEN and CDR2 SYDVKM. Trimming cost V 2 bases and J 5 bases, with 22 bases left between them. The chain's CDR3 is CASSLAPFGGGQHEQYF. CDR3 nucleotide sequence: TGTGCCAGCAGTTTAGCCCCATTTGGAGGGGGCCAGCACGAGCAGTACTTC.

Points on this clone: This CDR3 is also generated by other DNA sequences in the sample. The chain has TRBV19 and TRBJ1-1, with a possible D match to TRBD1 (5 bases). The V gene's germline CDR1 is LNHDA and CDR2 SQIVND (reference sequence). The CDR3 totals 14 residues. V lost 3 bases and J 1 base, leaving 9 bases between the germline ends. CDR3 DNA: TGTGCCAGTAGTATGGGGCAGAAGAACACTGAAGCTTTCTTT. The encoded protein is CASSMGQKNTEAFF.

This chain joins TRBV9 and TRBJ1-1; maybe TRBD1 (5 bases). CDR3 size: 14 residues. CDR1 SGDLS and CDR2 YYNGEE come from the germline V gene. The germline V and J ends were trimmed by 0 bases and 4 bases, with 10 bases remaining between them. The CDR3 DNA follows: TGTGCCAGCAGCGTAGAGGCAGGGTCCACTGAAGCTTTCTTT. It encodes CASSVEAGSTEAFF.

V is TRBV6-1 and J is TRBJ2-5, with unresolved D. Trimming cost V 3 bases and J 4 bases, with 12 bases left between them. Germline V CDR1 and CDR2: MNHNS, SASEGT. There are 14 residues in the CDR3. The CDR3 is CASSDTFSLETQYF. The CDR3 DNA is TGTGCCAGCAGTGATACTTTCTCTCTAGAGACCCAGTACTTC.

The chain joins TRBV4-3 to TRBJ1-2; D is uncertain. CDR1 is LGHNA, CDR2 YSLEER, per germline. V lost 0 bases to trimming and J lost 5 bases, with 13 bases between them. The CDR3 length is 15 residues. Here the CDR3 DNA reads TGCGCCAGCAGCCAAGATCGGGCCGGGATGTATGGCTACACCTTC. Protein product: CASSQDRAGMYGYTF.

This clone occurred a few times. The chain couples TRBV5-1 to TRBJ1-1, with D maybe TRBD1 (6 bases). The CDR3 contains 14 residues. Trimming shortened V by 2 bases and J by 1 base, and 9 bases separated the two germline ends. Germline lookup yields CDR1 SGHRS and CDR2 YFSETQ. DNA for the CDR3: TGCGCCAGCAGCTTCGGGGGGCCGAACACTGAAGCTTTCTTT. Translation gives CASSFGGPNTEAFF.

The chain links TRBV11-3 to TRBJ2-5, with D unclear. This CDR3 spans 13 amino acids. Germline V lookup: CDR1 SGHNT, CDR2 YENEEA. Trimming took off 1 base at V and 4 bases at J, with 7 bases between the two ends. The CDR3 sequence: CASSLANGETQYF. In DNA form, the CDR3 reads TGTGCCAGCAGCTTAGCAAACGGAGAGACCCAGTACTTC.

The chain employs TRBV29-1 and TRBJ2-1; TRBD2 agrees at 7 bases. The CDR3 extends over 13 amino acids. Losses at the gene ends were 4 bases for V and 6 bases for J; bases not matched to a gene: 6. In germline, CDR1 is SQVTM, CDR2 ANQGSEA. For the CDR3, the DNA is TGCAGCGTTGGGCTAGCGGCCCTCAATGAGCAGTTCTTC. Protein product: CSVGLAALNEQFF.

CDR3 region: CAISDQQGHTEAFF. CDR3 DNA: TGTGCCATCAGTGACCAACAGGGGCACACTGAAGCTTTCTTT. The chain has TRBV10-3 and TRBJ1-1; 7 bases are a match to TRBD1. Trimming cost V 3 bases and J 3 bases; bases outside gene matches: 4. The CDR3 is made up of 14 amino acids. Germline V gene data show CDR1 as ENHRY and CDR2 as SYGVKD.

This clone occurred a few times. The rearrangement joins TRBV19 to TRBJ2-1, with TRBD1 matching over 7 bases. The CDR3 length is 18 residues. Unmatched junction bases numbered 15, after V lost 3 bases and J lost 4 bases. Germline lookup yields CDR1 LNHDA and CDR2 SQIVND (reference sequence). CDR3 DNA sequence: TGTGCCAGTAGTATCGCCTTACAACAGGGGACCGTATACAATGAGCAGTTCTTC. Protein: CASSIALQQGTVYNEQFF. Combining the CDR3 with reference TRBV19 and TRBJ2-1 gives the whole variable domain DGGITQSPKYLFRKEGQNVTLSCEQNLNHDAMYWYRQDPGQGLRLIYYSQIVNDFQKGDIAEGYSVSREKKESFPLTVTSAQKNPTAFYLCASSIALQQGTVYNEQFFGPGTRLTVL.

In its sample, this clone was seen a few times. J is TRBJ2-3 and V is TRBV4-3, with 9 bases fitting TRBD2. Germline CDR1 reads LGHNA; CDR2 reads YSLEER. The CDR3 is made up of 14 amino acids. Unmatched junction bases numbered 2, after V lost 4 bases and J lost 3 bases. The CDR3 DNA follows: TGCGCCAGCAGCCCCCTAGCGGGAACAGATACGCAGTATTTT. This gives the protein CASSPLAGTDTQYF.

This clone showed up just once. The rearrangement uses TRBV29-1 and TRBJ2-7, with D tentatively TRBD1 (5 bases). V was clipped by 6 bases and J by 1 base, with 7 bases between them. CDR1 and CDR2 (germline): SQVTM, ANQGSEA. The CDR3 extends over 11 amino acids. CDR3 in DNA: TGCAGCGTGACAGAGTCCTACGAGCAGTACTTC. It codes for CSVTESYEQYF.

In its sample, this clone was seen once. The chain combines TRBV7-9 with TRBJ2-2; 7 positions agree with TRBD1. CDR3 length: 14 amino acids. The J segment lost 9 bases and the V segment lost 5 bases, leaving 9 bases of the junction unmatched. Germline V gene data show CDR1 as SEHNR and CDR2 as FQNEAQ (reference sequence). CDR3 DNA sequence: TGTGCCAGCAGCATCGGGACAGCCAACAGGGAGCTGTTTTTT. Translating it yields CASSIGTANRELFF.